This paragraph reports one T cell receptor (beta chain). Its antigen target is currently unknown. Base qualities are missing; no much larger clone stands one base away. The data are from a study of lymphopenia after photon versus proton radiotherapy (dated by TCRdb to the late 2010s). With regard to the full study: In patients with gastrointestinal tumors who developed high-grade lymphopenia, the study compared the immunological effects of photon radiation therapy with those of proton radiation therapy. The goal of the study was to characterize the differences between the two radiation modalities in how they affect the immune system. The cohort comprised under 25 patients with gastrointestinal tumors who received either photon or proton therapy and then developed lymphopenia. General conclusions and limits of the study: The survival association was assessed only in patients who died, and better survival with proton therapy was presented by the authors as a possibility rather than a demonstrated result. During treatment, patients who received photon therapy lost naive T cells and TCR diversity and gained effector/memory populations, whereas patients who received proton therapy remained relatively stable. Across the cohort, among patients who died, a greater drop in TCR diversity after the nadir was inversely correlated with overall survival time. After the lymphocyte count nadir, repertoires from photon-treated patients showed oligoclonal expansion, particularly of CD8+ Temra cells, and this expansion drove the decline in diversity.

The library was generated by the immunoSEQ multiplex PCR assay. Deep sequencing of rearranged TCR beta loci, alongside multiparametric flow cytometry, was used to profile T cell repertoires. In TCRdb, the immuneACCESS table is reduced to in-frame sequences with V and J assigned. These tables do not hold every clone; where another copy was compared, an unresolved V gene accounts for under half, and the others remain unexplained. This sample holds more than 30,000 clones; 89% were observed only once. The ten largest clones capture approximately 6.6% of the sample. The CDR3 runs 15 residues from the cysteine to the phenylalanine. The DNA shown is the 45-base CDR3, in frame from base 1. V and J are truncated by 1 base and 6 bases respectively, leaving an intervening sequence of 13 bases. CDR1 MGHRA and CDR2 YSYEKL were looked up in the germline V gene.

The chain is assembled from TRBV4-1 and TRBJ2-1; the D segment could be TRBD2, given 5 matching bases. The source of this sequence is a woman aged 70-85 years with pancreatic cancer. Some clones in this sample may be carry-over from other donors' samples. The sample here was peripheral blood, taken from a patient treated with proton-based radiotherapy. The CDR3 here reads CASSQVHYGINEQFF. The DNA sequence reads TGCGCCAGCAGCCAAGTTCATTACGGGATCAATGAGCAGTTCTTC.